This TCR beta chain was identified in a study of blood T cell repertoires in COVID-19 (dated by TCRdb to 2018 to 2021). About the full investigation: The collaborator samples originated in the United States, Italy and Spain and spanned the acute and convalescent phases of COVID-19. The prospective study material was composed of cDNA or gDNA derived from T cells, B-cell-depleted T cells, or PBMCs. The samples were drawn from two sources: the first 160 participants of the ongoing ImmuneRACE study, and about 1,300 subjects contributed by 6 global collaborators. The repertoires were released in a freely available public database intended as a resource for research on the immune response to SARS-CoV-2. HLA class I and class II types, where available, came from metadata supplied by the sample provider rather than from assay-based typing. The dataset comprised deeply sampled blood TCRbeta repertoires from subjects exposed to, actively infected with, or recovered from COVID-19. Sample metadata almost always included a de-identified subject ID, COVID-19 status, age in years and sex. On the study overall, not on this receptor specifically: The quantity of clinical and demographic metadata differed by source and by participant and was supplied without curation.

TCRbeta CDR3 regions were amplified from genomic DNA by means of the immunoSEQ Assay, a bias-controlled multiplex PCR. For the original study's pipeline: Nucleated cell counts per sample were estimated from amplification of reference gene primers within the assay. To quantify the absolute abundance of each unique TCRbeta CDR3 rearrangement, sequence reads were collapsed and filtered. For each sample, productive Simpson clonality was calculated as the square root of Simpson's diversity index over productive rearrangements. TCRdb holds this immuneACCESS table with in-frame rearrangements only. Some clones are missing; in checked studies, unresolved V genes explain under half, and the rest has no known cause. V and J calls and clone size are those listed in that table; D and trimming were worked out from the DNA. A total of about 74,000 clones appear in this sample, around 90% of them only once. The ten largest clones represent more than 4.5% of the sample.

The V and J ends are trimmed by 6 bases and 3 bases, leaving 4 bases between them. Its CDR3 holds 11 amino acids, cysteine through phenylalanine. Only the CDR3 part of the read is kept: 33 bases, read in frame from the first base. Collaborating institutions collected whole blood in K2EDTA tubes following their own protocols. For TCRbeta analysis, collaborator samples were shipped as frozen whole blood, as isolated PBMCs, or as DNA extracted from either sample type. There are a few counts of this clone. The antigen it recognizes is unknown. No base-level quality is on record; no much larger clone is a single base apart.

Sequenced input: peripheral blood. This TCR came from a woman of 80 years or more with acute or convalescent COVID-19. The rearranged segments are TRBV12-3 or TRBV12-4 and TRBJ2-3, with the D gene call left open. CDR3 loop: CASSSTDTQYF. The DNA is as follows: TGTGCCAGCAGCTCGACAGATACGCAGTATTTT.